The entry below describes one T cell receptor beta chain. Its antigen is not known. The data derive from a study of STAT5B mutations in CD4+ large granular lymphocyte leukemia. Notes on the study in general: No patients shared main leukemic clonotypes, though around 25% appeared at low frequency elsewhere. 8/27 top patient clones versus 2/35 control clones were TRBV06-family.

Study processing details: Lowest detectable productive clonotype frequency was 2.59 x 10-5. Method: immunoSEQ multiplex PCR; TCRdb's copy keeps in-frame clones and lacks some. D and trimming were read from the DNA, whereas the V and J calls and clone size are those reported in that table. Among 30,000 or so clones listed, around 72% were seen once. V lost 6 bases and J lost 2; bases outside the gene matches: 4. Germline V gene sequence: CDR1 MGHRA, CDR2 YSYEKL. This CDR3 has 16 amino acids. Controls came from buffy coats of healthy blood donors. This receptor was taken from a human donor in good health. Sequencing used CD4+ T cells from blood buffy coats. The gene calls are TRBV4-1 and TRBJ2-2; 12 bases are shared with TRBD2. The CDR3 DNA sequence: TGCGCCAGCAGTCCTGGACTAGCGGGAAACACCGGGGAGCTGTTTTTT. It translates to CASSPGLAGNTGELFF.